These T cell receptor beta chains were read from a single sample in a study of blood T cell repertoires in COVID-19. Libraries were prepared by immunoSEQ multiplex PCR; TCRdb keeps only in-frame clonotypes and omits some of them. The sample includes tens of thousands of clones, just over 85% seen only once; the top ten take 1.9%. Sequencing was performed on peripheral blood. The origin of the receptors is a woman older than 75 with active or convalescent COVID-19. Each CDR3 is given with its conserved first and last residue. A D gene is named only where the DNA matches it firmly. The size field is filled for only some rows; it gives once, few, many or a size class.

NA,TRBD2,TRBJ2-7,TRBV7-8,TGTGCCAGCAGCCCTTTTAGCGGGAGGGACTACGAGCAGTACTTC,CASSPFSGRDYEQYF
NA,NA,TRBJ2-5,TRBV6-2/TRBV6-3,TGTGCCAGCAGTTACAATCTGGCTAGTTCTAGCCCAGAGACCCAGTACTTC,CASSYNLASSSPETQYF
NA,NA,TRBJ1-4,TRBV15,TGTGCCACCAGCAGAGACCCATCAGGCGAAAAACTGTTTTTT,CATSRDPSGEKLFF
NA,NA,TRBJ1-2,TRBV5-4,TGTGCCAGCAGCGGACGGGGGAACTATGGCTACACCTTC,CASSGRGNYGYTF
NA,NA,TRBJ1-1,TRBV5-1,TGCGCCAGCAGCTTGATAGGGGGTCGGGCTTTCTTT,CASSLIGGRAFF
NA,TRBD2,TRBJ2-1,TRBV6-5,TGTGCCAGCAGGTCTAGCGGGAGCTCCTACAATGAGCAGTTCTTC,CASRSSGSSYNEQFF
few,TRBD1,TRBJ1-2,TRBV9,TGTGCCAGCAGCGTAGACCATACAGGGGCGGAATATGGCTACACCTTC,CASSVDHTGAEYGYTF
once,TRBD2,TRBJ2-3,TRBV7-6,TGTGCCAGCAGCGGAGGACTAGCGGGGGGGGGCACAGATACGCAGTATTTT,CASSGGLAGGGTDTQYF
NA,NA,TRBJ2-7,TRBV7-2,TGTGCCAGCAGCTTCAGAGGGTCGGGGGTAACGGATGAGCAGTACTTC,CASSFRGSGVTDEQYF
NA,TRBD1,TRBJ1-5,TRBV2,TGTGCCAGCAGTGAGGGGGGGACAGGGAGTCAGCCCCAGCATTTT,CASSEGGTGSQPQHF
NA,NA,TRBJ1-3,TRBV21-1,TGTGCCAGCAGCAAAGCCCGGACAGGGGGCTTCTCTGGAAACACCATATATTTT,CASSKARTGGFSGNTIYF
NA,NA,TRBJ1-3,TRBV12-3/TRBV12-4,TGTGCCAGCAGTTCGGCTGGAAACACCATATATTTT,CASSSAGNTIYF
NA,NA,TRBJ2-1,TRBV10-3,TGTGCCATCAGTGAGTCTAGCTTTAATGAGCAGTTCTTC,CAISESSFNEQFF
NA,NA,TRBJ2-7,TRBV23-1,TGCGCCAGCAGTCTCAGGGCAAGCTCCTACGAGCAGTACTTC,CASSLRASSYEQYF
once,NA,TRBJ1-3,TRBV19,TGTGCCAGTAGTATAGGACGGGCAAAGGGGGACACCATATATTTT,CASSIGRAKGDTIYF
NA,NA,TRBJ1-1,TRBV10-3,TGTGCCATGAAAGCTCCGGGACAAGAGAACACTGAAGCTTTCTTT,CAMKAPGQENTEAFF
NA,NA,TRBJ1-1,TRBV29-1,TGCAGCGTCGGAGGGGTCGACGGCACTAACACTGAAGCTTTCTTT,CSVGGVDGTNTEAFF
NA,NA,TRBJ2-2,TRBV18,TGTGCCAGCTCCCAGAAGGGCGGGCCGAACACCGGGGAGCTGTTTTTT,CASSQKGGPNTGELFF
NA,NA,TRBJ1-5,TRBV9,TGTGCCAGCAGCGTACTGGGAGGGGACAATCAGCCCCAGCATTTT,CASSVLGGDNQPQHF
once,NA,TRBJ2-7,TRBV6-2/TRBV6-3,TGTGCCAGCAGTTACGGCGGGATAGCCTACGAGCAGTACTTC,CASSYGGIAYEQYF
NA,NA,TRBJ2-7,TRBV19,TGTGCCAGTAGTATTTTCGCAGGGTACTCCTACGAGCAGTACTTC,CASSIFAGYSYEQYF
NA,NA,TRBJ1-6,TRBV19,TGTGCCAGCCGCCCAGGGAATTCACCCCTCCACTTT,CASRPGNSPLHF
NA,TRBD1,TRBJ2-7,TRBV19,TGTGCCAGTAGTGTCGACAGGGGGTTCTACGAGCAGTACTTC,CASSVDRGFYEQYF
NA,NA,TRBJ2-4,TRBV5-1,TGCGCCAGCAGCTTGGGTGGGGTCAGGGAAAACATTCAGTACTTC,CASSLGGVRENIQYF
NA,NA,TRBJ1-1,TRBV10-2,TGCGCCAGCAGTGGGACGACAGTGCCGACTGGAGAAGCTTTCTTT,CASSGTTVPTGEAFF
NA,NA,TRBJ1-2,TRBV7-9,TGTGCCAGCAGCTTAGACGGGGAGTTTGGCTACACCTTC,CASSLDGEFGYTF
NA,NA,TRBJ2-2,TRBV5-1,TGCGCCAGCAGCTCCTTCCCTATAGCGGTCATCACATCTCGGCGGACCGGGGAGCTGTTTTTT,CASSSFPIAVITSRRTGELFF
NA,NA,TRBJ1-1,TRBV6-6,TGTGCCAGCAGTGGCCAAAGTGCTGAAGCTTTCTTT,CASSGQSAEAFF
NA,NA,TRBJ2-5,TRBV5-5,TGTGCCAGCAGCCCTGACAGTCAAGAGACCCAGTACTTC,CASSPDSQETQYF
NA,TRBD1,TRBJ2-3,TRBV9,TGTGCCAGCAGCGTAGGGACAGGCGCTAGCACAGATACGCAGTATTTT,CASSVGTGASTDTQYF
NA,NA,TRBJ1-5,TRBV25-1,TGTGCCAGCAGTGACAACAGGGACGCCTATAGCAATCAGCCCCAGCATTTT,CASSDNRDAYSNQPQHF
NA,TRBD1,TRBJ1-1,TRBV6-2/TRBV6-3,TGTGCCAGCAGTATCCCCCGGGACAGGGGTGGAGTGGCCACTGAAGCTTTCTTT,CASSIPRDRGGVATEAFF
NA,NA,TRBJ1-1,TRBV7-8,TGTGCCAGCAGCATAACCGGGGTGGACACTGAAGCTTTCTTT,CASSITGVDTEAFF
NA,TRBD2,TRBJ2-7,TRBV11-3,TGTGCCAGCAGCGGACCCGGGACTAGCGGGACCGAGCAGTACTTC,CASSGPGTSGTEQYF
NA,TRBD2,TRBJ2-3,TRBV30,TGTGCCTGGAACAGGGCGGGAGGGCCTACAGATACGCAGTATTTT,CAWNRAGGPTDTQYF
NA,NA,TRBJ1-1,TRBV7-9,TGTGCCAGCAGCTTAGCCGGGTCTAAGACTGAAGCTTTCTTT,CASSLAGSKTEAFF
NA,NA,TRBJ1-3,TRBV7-2,TGTGCCAGCAGCTTAAGAGTCTCCGGAGCGTCTGGAAACACCATATATTTT,CASSLRVSGASGNTIYF
NA,NA,TRBJ2-3,TRBV4-1,TGCGCCAGCAGCCAGGACATCCCAACGGATACGCAGTATTTT,CASSQDIPTDTQYF
NA,TRBD1,TRBJ2-2,TRBV5-1,TGCGCCAGCAGCCCCCGGGACAGGCGCACCGCCGGGGAGCTGTTTTTT,CASSPRDRRTAGELFF
NA,NA,TRBJ2-2,TRBV20-1,TGCAGTGGGGAGTCGGCCGGGGAGCTGTTTTTT,CSGESAGELFF
NA,NA,TRBJ1-5,TRBV30,TGTGCCTGGAGTAACAGTTTCAATCAGCCCCAGCATTTT,CAWSNSFNQPQHF
NA,TRBD1,TRBJ2-6,TRBV5-1,TGCGCCAGCAGCCCCGGGACAGGGGGCTTCGGTGGGGCCAACGTCCTGACTTTC,CASSPGTGGFGGANVLTF
NA,NA,TRBJ1-2,TRBV5-6,TGTGCCAGCAGCCGGGGGACTTACTATGGCTACACCTTC,CASSRGTYYGYTF
NA,NA,TRBJ2-2,TRBV28,TGTGCCAGCAGCCCCGGGAGCCCCACCGGGGAGCTGTTTTTT,CASSPGSPTGELFF
NA,NA,TRBJ1-1,TRBV7-2,TGTGCCAGCAGCCAAATAACAGGGACCACTGAAGCTTTCTTT,CASSQITGTTEAFF
few,NA,TRBJ2-5,TRBV7-9,TGTGCCAGCAGCTTAATAGGAGGTCCGGAGACCCAGTACTTC,CASSLIGGPETQYF
NA,NA,TRBJ2-7,TRBV30,TGTGCCTGGAGTGTATCCCACTACGAGCAGTACTTC,CAWSVSHYEQYF
NA,NA,TRBJ2-3,TRBV6-5,TGTGCCAGCAGCTCCCCTAGCACAGATACGCAGTATTTT,CASSSPSTDTQYF
NA,NA,TRBJ2-5,TRBV6-5,TGTGCCAGCGGGAGAATAGAGACCCAGTACTTC,CASGRIETQYF
NA,NA,TRBJ2-3,TRBV24-1,TGTGCCACCAGTACGGGGGGCTATTTAGCGCAGTATTTT,CATSTGGYLAQYF